This T cell receptor beta chain was captured in a study of blood T cells in healthy people across ages. Worth noting for this clonotype: What it binds is unknown.

With a J-beta primer mix and a sample-barcoded 5' primer, a second PCR ran about 6 to 11 cycles. In TCRdb, the 5' RACE reads were re-called with MiXCR into one record per CDR3 protein. The repertoire holds over 1,300,000 distinct CDR3 sequences, with roughly 59% as singletons. Points from the study as a whole: Both naive CD4+ cell counts and diversity were greater in long-lived donors than in aged donors.

CDR1 and CDR2 (germline): SGHRS, YFSETQ. The CDR3 is made up of 15 amino acids. Trimming removed 2 bases from V and 4 bases from J; junction bases left unmatched: 7. The sample consisted of blood. This chain joins TRBV5-1 and TRBJ2-5, with 8 bases fitting TRBD1. The source is a man between 18 and 35 years old in good health. In nucleotides, the CDR3 is TGCGCCAGCAGCTTAGAGCAGGGGGCTTCAGAGACCCAGTACTTC. It specifies CASSLEQGASETQYF.